The rows below give T cell receptor beta chains drawn from one sample of a study of blood T cell repertoires in COVID-19. TCRdb's copy holds only in-frame clones and misses some; the assay was immunoSEQ multiplex PCR. The sample records under 95,000 clones, 70% to 90% being singletons. Sequencing was done on a sample of peripheral blood. Receptors were obtained from a woman older than 75 with acute or convalescent COVID-19. CDR3s include the opening cysteine and the closing phenylalanine or tryptophan. A D gene is named only where the DNA matches it firmly. Rows may omit the clone size; those that give it use once, few, many or a size class.

>.|TRBJ1-6|TRBV11-1|.
TGTGCCAGCAGCCCTATCGCGGGACTGGGACCACCCCTCCACTTT
CASSPIAGLGPPLHF
>.|TRBJ1-5|TRBV9|.
TGTGCCAGCAGCGTAGGGCAGGGCCAGCCCCAGCATTTT
CASSVGQGQPQHF
>.|TRBJ2-7|TRBV10-3|TRBD2
TGTGCCATCAACTCCGGGGGGGGCTACGAGCAGTACTTC
CAINSGGGYEQYF
>.|TRBJ2-3|TRBV5-1|TRBD1
TGCGCCAGCAGCGCAGACAGGGGAGGAGATACGCAGTATTTT
CASSADRGGDTQYF
>.|TRBJ1-1|TRBV18|.
TGTGCCAGCTCACCACCCTCCCGGTTTCAGAACACTGAAGCTTTCTTT
CASSPPSRFQNTEAFF
>once|TRBJ2-1|TRBV7-8|TRBD2
TGTGCCAGCAGCTTAGAGGGGGGGGGACTAGCGGTAAGCTCCTACAATGAGCAGTTCTTC
CASSLEGGGLAVSSYNEQFF
>.|TRBJ1-2|TRBV3-1/TRBV3-2|TRBD1
TGTGCCAGCAGCCCCCTGGGACAGGGGGCAAGGGGTGGCTACACCTTC
CASSPLGQGARGGYTF
>.|TRBJ2-1|TRBV21-1|.
TGTGCCAGCAGCAAAGTAGGAAATGGGGACTTCCACAATGAGCAGTTCTTC
CASSKVGNGDFHNEQFF
>.|TRBJ2-7|TRBV4-1|.
TGCGCCAGCAGCCAATGGGGGGGCACCTACGAGCAGTACTTC
CASSQWGGTYEQYF
>.|TRBJ1-3|TRBV7-2|.
TGTGCCAGCAGCCCTGCACAGGCGGGGAACACCATATATTTT
CASSPAQAGNTIYF
>.|TRBJ1-1|TRBV9|.
TGTGCCAGCAGCGAGAGGATGAACACTGAAGCTTTCTTT
CASSERMNTEAFF
>.|TRBJ2-1|TRBV6-5|.
TGTGCCAGCAGTTCCAGGGATTCCTACAATGAGCAGTTCTTC
CASSSRDSYNEQFF
>.|TRBJ2-5|TRBV5-1|.
TGCGCCAGCAGCTTGGGACAGGCGGACCAAGAGACCCAGTACTTC
CASSLGQADQETQYF
>.|TRBJ2-5|TRBV3-1/TRBV3-2|TRBD2
TGTGCCAGCAGCCAAGGGACTAGCGGGACCCAAGAGACCCAGTACTTC
CASSQGTSGTQETQYF
>.|TRBJ1-2|TRBV6-5|TRBD1
TGTGCCAGCAGTTACCAGGGGGCGGCCCTTAACTATGGCTACACCTTC
CASSYQGAALNYGYTF
>.|TRBJ2-7|TRBV18|.
TGTGCCAGCTCACCACAACAGGGCTACGAGCAGTACTTC
CASSPQQGYEQYF
>.|TRBJ1-6|TRBV6-5|.
TGTGCCAGCAAATTTCAGGGGTCCTATAATTCACCCCTCCACTTT
CASKFQGSYNSPLHF
>.|TRBJ1-4|TRBV2|.
TGTGCCAGCGGGGCCTCTAATGAAAAACTGTTTTTT
CASGASNEKLFF
>.|TRBJ2-6|TRBV5-1|.
TGCGCCAGCAGCTTGATGACAGTCTCTGGGGCCAACGTCCTGACTTTC
CASSLMTVSGANVLTF
>few|TRBJ1-1|TRBV5-1|TRBD1
TGCGCCAGCAGCTGGGGAGGGACAGGGGGAGGCACTGAAGCTTTCTTT
CASSWGGTGGGTEAFF
>.|TRBJ1-2|TRBV6-5|TRBD1
TGTGCCAGCAGTTACGCGGACAGGGTCTATGGCTACACCTTC
CASSYADRVYGYTF
>.|TRBJ1-2|TRBV9|.
TGTGCCAGCAGCGTAGGACGGGGTAACTATGGCTACACCTTC
CASSVGRGNYGYTF
>.|TRBJ2-7|TRBV5-1|.
TGCGCCAGCAGCGGAGGGGACAGCGCCTCCTACGAGCAGTACTTC
CASSGGDSASYEQYF
>.|TRBJ2-2|TRBV19|.
TGTGCCAGTAGGGTAGCCGGGGAGCTGTTTTTT
CASRVAGELFF
>.|TRBJ1-1|TRBV2|.
TGTGCCAGCAGTGATGGACAGCTGAACACTGAAGCTTTCTTT
CASSDGQLNTEAFF
>once|TRBJ2-1|TRBV5-5|.
TGTGCCAGCAGCGTCGTGGACTTAGAGACGTATGAGCAGTTCTTC
CASSVVDLETYEQFF
>once|TRBJ2-1|TRBV27|TRBD2
TGTGCCAGCAGTCCCTCCTCTGCTCTAGCGGGGGGGCATCGGGAGCAGTTCTTC
CASSPSSALAGGHREQFF
>few|TRBJ2-5|TRBV11-1|TRBD2
TGTGCCAGCAGCTTAAGGACTAGCGGACAAGAGACCCAGTACTTC
CASSLRTSGQETQYF
>once|TRBJ1-4|TRBV28|.
TGTGCCAGCAGTTTACGAGGGATCGCTGAAAAACTGTTTTTT
CASSLRGIAEKLFF
>few|TRBJ2-7|TRBV14|.
TGTGCCAGCAGCCAAGTAGGGGTTGAGCAGTACTTC
CASSQVGVEQYF
>.|TRBJ2-7|TRBV5-4|TRBD2
TGTGCCAGCAGCTTGGGGCCTGGGAGGGGACCCAACGAGCAGTACTTC
CASSLGPGRGPNEQYF
>.|TRBJ2-7|TRBV5-1|.
TGCGCCAGCAGTTCAGTCACACAGGGACCGACCTACGAGCAGTACTTC
CASSSVTQGPTYEQYF
>.|TRBJ1-2|TRBV19|TRBD1
TGTGCCAGTAGGCCCAACAGGGGTGGCTACACCTTC
CASRPNRGGYTF
>.|TRBJ2-2|TRBV6-4|.
TGTGCCAGCAGCGACTTCCCTTACTCGAACACCGGGGAGCTGTTTTTT
CASSDFPYSNTGELFF
>.|TRBJ1-5|TRBV5-1|TRBD1
TGCGCCAGCAGCGAGTCAGGGGGCCGGCAGCCCCAGCATTTT
CASSESGGRQPQHF
>.|TRBJ2-2|TRBV4-1|TRBD1
TGCGCCAGCAGCAGAAGCACCGGGACAGGGCCGAACACCGGGGAGCTGTTTTTT
CASSRSTGTGPNTGELFF
>.|TRBJ1-3|TRBV7-9|.
TGTGCCAGCAGCCCCGGACAAACCCTAAACACCATATATTTT
CASSPGQTLNTIYF
>.|TRBJ2-1|TRBV9|TRBD2
TGTGCCAGCACCGAGACTAGCGGGGTGAACAATGAGCAGTTCTTC
CASTETSGVNNEQFF
>.|TRBJ1-6|TRBV20-1|TRBD1
TGCAGTGCTAGTGGACAGGTTTATAATTCACCCCTCCACTTT
CSASGQVYNSPLHF
>.|TRBJ2-3|TRBV3-1/TRBV3-2|TRBD2
TGTGCCAGCAGCCAGAGACTAGCGGGGGCGACAGATACGCAGTATTTT
CASSQRLAGATDTQYF
>.|TRBJ1-1|TRBV7-2|TRBD1
TGTGCCAGCAGCTTAGGGGACAGGGTTTCGGCTTTCTTT
CASSLGDRVSAFF
>few|TRBJ1-2|TRBV19|TRBD1
TGTGCCACCAGCCTGACAGGGACCTATGGCTACACCTTC
CATSLTGTYGYTF
>.|TRBJ2-3|TRBV11-2|TRBD2
TGTGCCAGCCTTGGGACTAGCGGGACTCGCACAGATACGCAGTATTTT
CASLGTSGTRTDTQYF
>.|TRBJ2-7|TRBV2|TRBD1
TGTGCCAGCAGGAACGGACAGGGGACCTACGAGCAGTACTTC
CASRNGQGTYEQYF
>.|TRBJ2-1|TRBV11-2|TRBD2
TGTGCCAGCAGCTTAGGTCTAGCGGGGGGCACTGAGCAGTTCTTC
CASSLGLAGGTEQFF
>once|TRBJ1-5|TRBV10-2|.
TGCGCCAGCAGTGACAGGGGCTATCAGCCCCAGCATTTT
CASSDRGYQPQHF
>.|TRBJ1-1|TRBV6-5|TRBD1
TGTGCCATATCGCCAGGGGGAAGCACTGAAGCTTTCTTT
CAISPGGSTEAFF
>.|TRBJ2-7|TRBV25-1|TRBD2
TGTGCCAGCAGTGACCCGTCTAGCGGGGCCTACGAGCAGTACTTC
CASSDPSSGAYEQYF
>few|TRBJ2-2|TRBV2|TRBD1
TGTGCCAGCACTCGACAGGGAGCCGGCGGGGAGCTGTTTTTT
CASTRQGAGGELFF
>.|TRBJ2-1|TRBV6-2/TRBV6-3|TRBD2
TGTGCCAGCAGTACTAGCGGGGGGCAGACAACTTCCTACAATGAGCAGTTCTTC
CASSTSGGQTTSYNEQFF
>.|TRBJ2-3|TRBV21-1|.
TGTGCCAGCAGCAAGGGGCTAGCGGAGTGCACAGATACGCAGTATTTT
CASSKGLAECTDTQYF
>.|TRBJ1-5|TRBV21-1|.
TGTGCCAGCAGAAGGGGACAAGAGCCTCAGCCCCAGCATTTT
CASRRGQEPQPQHF
>.|TRBJ2-2|TRBV7-9|TRBD1
TGTGCCAGCAGCCGGACAGGGCTAGCCACCGGGGAGCTGTTTTTT
CASSRTGLATGELFF
>.|TRBJ1-1|TRBV5-1|.
TGCGCCAGCAGCTTGGGTCAGGCTGAAGCTTTCTTT
CASSLGQAEAFF
>.|TRBJ2-2|TRBV5-1|.
TGCGCCAGCAGAACCGGACTAACCCTCACCGGGGAGCTGTTTTTT
CASRTGLTLTGELFF
>few|TRBJ1-2|TRBV2|TRBD1
TGTGCCAGCAGTGAAGGGGGACAGATCTATGGCTACACCTTC
CASSEGGQIYGYTF
>.|TRBJ2-7|TRBV6-5|TRBD1
TGTGCCAGCAGCGCCCGACAGGGGATCTACGAGCAGTACTTC
CASSARQGIYEQYF
>.|TRBJ2-1|TRBV5-1|TRBD1
TGCGCCAGCAGCCCTCGACAGGGGAATGAGCAGTTCTTC
CASSPRQGNEQFF
>.|TRBJ2-1|TRBV11-2|.
TGTGCCAGCAGGCCGGTAGGGGAGGGGGGAAATGAGCAGTTCTTC
CASRPVGEGGNEQFF
>.|TRBJ2-1|TRBV7-8|TRBD1
TGTGCCGTGTCCGGACAGGGGGCCTATGAGCAGTTCTTC
CAVSGQGAYEQFF